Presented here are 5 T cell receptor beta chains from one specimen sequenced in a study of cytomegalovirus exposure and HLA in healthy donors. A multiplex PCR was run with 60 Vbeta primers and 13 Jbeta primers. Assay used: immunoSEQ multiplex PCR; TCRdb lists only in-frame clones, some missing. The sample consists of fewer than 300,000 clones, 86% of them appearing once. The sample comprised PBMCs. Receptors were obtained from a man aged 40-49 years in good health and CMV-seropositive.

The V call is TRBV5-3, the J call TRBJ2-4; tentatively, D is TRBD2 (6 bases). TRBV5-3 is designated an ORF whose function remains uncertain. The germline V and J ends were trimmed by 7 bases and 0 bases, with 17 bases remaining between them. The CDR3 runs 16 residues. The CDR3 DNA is TGTGCCAGACCCGACTCCGGGAGATTAGCCAAAAACATTCAGTACTTC. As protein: CARPDSGRLAKNIQYF.

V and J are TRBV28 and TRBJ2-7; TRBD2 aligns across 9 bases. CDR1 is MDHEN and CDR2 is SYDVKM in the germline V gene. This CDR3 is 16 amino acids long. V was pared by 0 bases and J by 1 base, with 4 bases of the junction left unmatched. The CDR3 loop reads CASSLWASGESYEQYF. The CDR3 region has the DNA TGTGCCAGCAGTTTATGGGCTAGCGGGGAATCCTACGAGCAGTACTTC.

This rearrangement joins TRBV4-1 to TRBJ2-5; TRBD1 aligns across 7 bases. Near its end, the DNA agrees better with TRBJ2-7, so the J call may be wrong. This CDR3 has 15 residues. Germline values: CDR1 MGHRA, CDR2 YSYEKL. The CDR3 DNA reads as TGCGCCAGCAGCCAATTCGGGACAGTCTCCTACGAGCAGTACTTC. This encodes CASSQFGTVSYEQYF.

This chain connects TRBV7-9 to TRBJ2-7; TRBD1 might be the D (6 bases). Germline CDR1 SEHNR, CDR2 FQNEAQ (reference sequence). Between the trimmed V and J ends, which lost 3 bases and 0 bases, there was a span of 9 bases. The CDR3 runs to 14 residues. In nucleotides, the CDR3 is TGTGCCAGCAGCTTGAAGGACAGCTCCTACGAGCAGTACTTC. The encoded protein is CASSLKDSSYEQYF.

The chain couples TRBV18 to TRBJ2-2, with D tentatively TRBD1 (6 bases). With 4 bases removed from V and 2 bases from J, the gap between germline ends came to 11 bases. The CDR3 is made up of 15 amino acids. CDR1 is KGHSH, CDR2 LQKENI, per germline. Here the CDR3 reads CASSLRQANTGELFF. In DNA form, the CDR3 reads TGTGCCAGCTCACTTCGACAGGCTAACACCGGGGAGCTGTTTTTT.